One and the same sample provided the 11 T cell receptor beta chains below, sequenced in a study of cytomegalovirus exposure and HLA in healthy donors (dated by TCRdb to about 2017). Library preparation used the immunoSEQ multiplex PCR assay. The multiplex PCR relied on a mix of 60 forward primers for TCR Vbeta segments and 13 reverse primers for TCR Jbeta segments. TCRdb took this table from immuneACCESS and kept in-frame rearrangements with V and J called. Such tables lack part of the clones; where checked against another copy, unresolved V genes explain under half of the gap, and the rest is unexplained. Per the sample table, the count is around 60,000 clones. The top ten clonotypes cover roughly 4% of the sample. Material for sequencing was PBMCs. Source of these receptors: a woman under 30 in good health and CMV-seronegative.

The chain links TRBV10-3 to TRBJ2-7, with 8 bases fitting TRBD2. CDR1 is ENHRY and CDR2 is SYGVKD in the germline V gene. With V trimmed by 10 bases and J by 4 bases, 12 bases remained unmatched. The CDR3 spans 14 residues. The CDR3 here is CATNGRAGYYEQYF. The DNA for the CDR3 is TGTGCCACGAACGGGAGGGCGGGGTATTACGAGCAGTACTTC.

CDR3 sequence reads: CAWSAVSGSAEAFF. The DNA of the CDR3 is TGTGCCTGGAGTGCCGTCTCCGGCAGCGCTGAAGCTTTCTTT. The rearrangement joins TRBV30 to TRBJ1-1; D is unclear. There are 14 residues in the CDR3. The germline CDR1 and CDR2 sequences are GTSNPN and SVGIG (reference sequence). V was pared by 1 base and J by 6 bases, with 15 bases between.

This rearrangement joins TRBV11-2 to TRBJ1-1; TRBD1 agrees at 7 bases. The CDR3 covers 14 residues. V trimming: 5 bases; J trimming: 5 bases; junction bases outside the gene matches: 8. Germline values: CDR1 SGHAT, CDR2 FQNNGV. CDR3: CASSQRQGKTEAFF. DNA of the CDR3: TGTGCCAGCAGCCAAAGACAGGGTAAGACTGAAGCTTTCTTT.

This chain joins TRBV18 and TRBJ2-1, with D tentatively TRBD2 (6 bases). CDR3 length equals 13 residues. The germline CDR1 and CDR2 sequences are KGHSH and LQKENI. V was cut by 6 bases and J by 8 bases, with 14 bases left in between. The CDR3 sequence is CASSPTRDYEQFF. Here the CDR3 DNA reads TGTGCCAGCTCCCCCACCAGGGACTATGAGCAGTTCTTC.

The CDR3 DNA is TGCGCCAGCAGCCAAGGACTGAGTGGCTCACGGCACGGCTACACCTTC. It is translated as CASSQGLSGSRHGYTF. The chain couples TRBV4-1 to TRBJ1-2; D is undetermined. From germline, CDR1 is MGHRA and CDR2 YSYEKL. The CDR3 totals 16 residues. Trimming removed 1 base from V and 8 bases from J, with 20 bases in between.

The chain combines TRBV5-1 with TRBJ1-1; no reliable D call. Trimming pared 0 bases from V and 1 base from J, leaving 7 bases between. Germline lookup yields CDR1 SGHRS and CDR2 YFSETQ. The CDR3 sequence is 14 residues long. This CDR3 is CASSLERENTEAFF. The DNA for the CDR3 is TGCGCCAGCAGCTTGGAACGGGAGAACACTGAAGCTTTCTTT.

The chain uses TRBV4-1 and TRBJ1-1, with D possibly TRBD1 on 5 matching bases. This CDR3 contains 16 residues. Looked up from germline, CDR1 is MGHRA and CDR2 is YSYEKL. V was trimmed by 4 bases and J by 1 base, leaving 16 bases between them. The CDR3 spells CASSPHHWGENTEAFF. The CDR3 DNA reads TGCGCCAGCAGCCCCCACCATTGGGGGGAGAACACTGAAGCTTTCTTT.

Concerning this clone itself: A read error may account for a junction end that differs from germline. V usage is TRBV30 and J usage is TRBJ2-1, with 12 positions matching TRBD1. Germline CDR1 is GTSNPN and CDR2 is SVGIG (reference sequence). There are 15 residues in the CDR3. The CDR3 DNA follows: TGTGCCGGGAGGGGGACAGGGGGCCCCGACAATGAGCAGTTCTTC. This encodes CAGRGTGGPDNEQFF.

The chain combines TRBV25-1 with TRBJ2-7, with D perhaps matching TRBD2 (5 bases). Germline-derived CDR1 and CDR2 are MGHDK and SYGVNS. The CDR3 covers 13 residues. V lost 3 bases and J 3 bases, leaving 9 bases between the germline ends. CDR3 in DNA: TGTGCCAGCAGTGACAACGGGAACTACGAGCAGTACTTC. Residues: CASSDNGNYEQYF.

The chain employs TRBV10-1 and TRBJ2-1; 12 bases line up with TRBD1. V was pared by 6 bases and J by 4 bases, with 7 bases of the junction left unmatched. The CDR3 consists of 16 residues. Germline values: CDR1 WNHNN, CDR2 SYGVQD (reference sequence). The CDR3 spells CASSEGQGAGYNEQFF. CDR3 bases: TGCGCCAGCAGCGAGGGACAGGGGGCTGGATACAATGAGCAGTTCTTC.

The CDR3, as DNA: TGTGCCAGCAGTGAAGCGAACCGCAGGGGGCGCATCCCTGAAGCTTTCTTT. Translation gives CASSEANRRGRIPEAFF. J is TRBJ1-1 and V is TRBV2; 8 positions agree with TRBD1. J was trimmed by 6 bases and V by 0 bases; bases with no gene match: 12. Germline V gene lookup returns CDR1 SNHLY and CDR2 FYNNEI. The CDR3 is 17 residues long. Together with reference TRBV2 and TRBJ1-1, the CDR3 gives the full variable domain: EPEVTQTPSHQVTQMGQEVILRCVPISNHLYFYWYRQILGQKVEFLVSFYNNEISEKSEIFDDQFSVERPDGSNFTLKIRSTKLEDSAMYFCASSEANRRGRIPEAFFGQGTRLTVV.